Listed below are T cell receptor beta chains from one sample, sequenced in a study. TCRdb independently ran MiXCR on the RT-PCR reads; one entry per CDR3 protein. The sample lists more than 550,000 distinct CDR3 sequences; approximately 15% were seen once. Sample: memory CD4+ T cells from blood. The receptors derive from a female donor in good health, serving as a healthy control. CDR3s include the opening cysteine and the closing phenylalanine or tryptophan. Each record gives: V gene, clone size, J gene, D gene, CDR3 protein, CDR3 DNA. A D gene is named only where the DNA matches it firmly. Clone size, where shown, is once, few, many, or a class for clones that have expanded.

v_gene: TRBV21-1
abundance: -
j_gene: TRBJ2-3
d_gene: -
CDR3aa: CASSPHRGRETDTQYF
CDR3nt: TGTGCCAGCAGCCCCCACAGGGGCAGGGAGACAGATACGCAGTATTTT

v_gene: TRBV4-3
abundance: few
j_gene: TRBJ1-1
d_gene: TRBD1
CDR3aa: CASSQDQGANTEAFF
CDR3nt: TGCGCCAGCAGCCAAGATCAGGGGGCGAACACTGAAGCTTTCTTT

v_gene: TRBV27
abundance: many
j_gene: TRBJ2-1
d_gene: -
CDR3aa: CASRGGLTYNEQFF
CDR3nt: TGTGCCAGCAGGGGGGGACTTACCTACAATGAGCAGTTCTTC

v_gene: TRBV7-8
abundance: -
j_gene: TRBJ1-1
d_gene: TRBD1
CDR3aa: CASSLTRGQGISEAFF
CDR3nt: TGTGCCAGCAGCTTAACAAGAGGACAGGGGATTTCTGAAGCTTTCTTT

v_gene: TRBV5-1
abundance: many
j_gene: TRBJ2-3
d_gene: -
CDR3aa: CASTREGVVGTDTQYF
CDR3nt: TGCGCCAGCACCCGAGAGGGGGTGGTTGGCACAGATACGCAGTATTTT

v_gene: TRBV5-1
abundance: -
j_gene: TRBJ2-1
d_gene: -
CDR3aa: CASSFTGTSGDEQFF
CDR3nt: TGCGCCAGCAGCTTTACAGGGACGTCCGGCGATGAGCAGTTCTTC

v_gene: TRBV15
abundance: -
j_gene: TRBJ2-1
d_gene: TRBD1
CDR3aa: CATSNGQGGYNEQFF
CDR3nt: TGTGCCACCAGCAATGGACAGGGTGGATACAATGAGCAGTTCTTC

v_gene: TRBV29-1
abundance: many
j_gene: TRBJ2-1
d_gene: TRBD1
CDR3aa: CSVPEQGAYNEQFF
CDR3nt: TGCAGCGTTCCTGAGCAGGGGGCGTACAATGAGCAGTTCTTC

v_gene: TRBV7-2
abundance: -
j_gene: TRBJ2-5
d_gene: TRBD2
CDR3aa: CASSDGLAGPYQETQYF
CDR3nt: TGTGCCAGCAGTGACGGACTAGCGGGCCCGTACCAAGAGACCCAGTACTTC

v_gene: TRBV6-6
abundance: -
j_gene: TRBJ2-3
d_gene: -
CDR3aa: CASSYSTASASTDTQYF
CDR3nt: TGTGCCAGCAGTTACTCGACCGCTAGCGCCTCCACAGATACGCAGTATTTT

v_gene: TRBV20-1
abundance: many
j_gene: TRBJ2-1
d_gene: TRBD1
CDR3aa: CSAKTGGDEQFF
CDR3nt: TGCAGTGCTAAAACAGGGGGCGATGAGCAGTTCTTC

v_gene: TRBV18
abundance: once
j_gene: TRBJ1-2
d_gene: -
CDR3aa: CASSPGSQGYTF
CDR3nt: TGTGCCAGCTCACCGGGCAGCCAAGGCTACACCTTC

v_gene: TRBV7-2
abundance: many
j_gene: TRBJ1-3
d_gene: -
CDR3aa: CASSLVGISSGNTIYF
CDR3nt: TGTGCCAGCAGCTTAGTCGGAATTAGCTCTGGAAACACCATATATTTT

v_gene: TRBV19
abundance: -
j_gene: TRBJ2-3
d_gene: TRBD1
CDR3aa: CASRPWDRDTQYF
CDR3nt: TGTGCCAGTAGGCCCTGGGACAGAGATACGCAGTATTTT

v_gene: TRBV15
abundance: few
j_gene: TRBJ2-5
d_gene: -
CDR3aa: CATSRVGRGPQETQYF
CDR3nt: TGTGCCACCAGCAGAGTCGGACGGGGGCCCCAAGAGACCCAGTACTTC

v_gene: TRBV20-1
abundance: many
j_gene: TRBJ2-1
d_gene: -
CDR3aa: CSADNRALYNEQFF
CDR3nt: TGCAGTGCGGATAACAGGGCCCTCTACAATGAGCAGTTCTTC

v_gene: TRBV6-1
abundance: few
j_gene: TRBJ2-7
d_gene: TRBD1
CDR3aa: CASRLEQGAAYEQYF
CDR3nt: TGTGCCAGCAGACTAGAACAGGGGGCAGCCTACGAGCAGTACTTC

v_gene: TRBV20-1
abundance: few
j_gene: TRBJ2-1
d_gene: -
CDR3aa: CSARTILAGNEQFF
CDR3nt: TGCAGTGCTAGAACAATCCTCGCGGGCAATGAGCAGTTCTTC

v_gene: TRBV4-3
abundance: few
j_gene: TRBJ2-4
d_gene: -
CDR3aa: CASSPMPPGSADIQYF
CDR3nt: TGCGCCAGCAGCCCGATGCCCCCGGGGTCAGCGGACATTCAGTACTTC

v_gene: TRBV7-2
abundance: few
j_gene: TRBJ2-7
d_gene: TRBD2
CDR3aa: CASSPSGVPYEQYF
CDR3nt: TGTGCCAGCAGCCCTAGCGGGGTACCCTACGAGCAGTACTTC

v_gene: TRBV12-5
abundance: few
j_gene: TRBJ2-5
d_gene: -
CDR3aa: CASGFGQGETQYF
CDR3nt: TGTGCTAGTGGTTTCGGACAAGGCGAGACCCAGTACTTC

v_gene: TRBV5-1
abundance: many
j_gene: TRBJ1-2
d_gene: -
CDR3aa: CASSLDRGLYGYTF
CDR3nt: TGCGCCAGCAGCTTGGATCGGGGCTTGTATGGCTACACCTTC